This entry concerns a single T cell receptor beta chain. Its antigen is not identified. V lost 5 bases and J lost 0, with 12 bases in between. This CDR3 region has 15 residues. Germline lookup yields CDR1 KGHSH and CDR2 LQKENI. The source of the sample is a study of OX40 agonist ivuxolimab in advanced cancers. As for the study in general: Subjects had a mean age of about 65 years, with a range of 23 to 79; about 83% were male. Study-wide points: The mean number of expanded clones was higher in CD8+ T cells than in CD4+.

Using immunoSEQ multiplex PCR, the repertoire was profiled, and TCRdb retains in-frame clones only, with some absent. The data contain 65,000 to 75,000 clones, 80% to 90% of them singletons. This receptor was obtained from an adult with an advanced solid tumor such as melanoma, head and neck, liver or kidney cancer. This rearrangement joins TRBV18 to TRBJ2-3; D gene uncertain. The material sequenced was CD4+ or CD8+ T cells sorted from blood, taken in a trial of the OX40 agonist ivuxolimab. The CDR3 DNA reads TGTGCCAGCTCAAGAGAGCGAACTAGCACAGATACGCAGTATTTT. Residues: CASSRERTSTDTQYF.